The 12 T cell receptor beta chains below all came from one sample that was sequenced in a study of blood T cell repertoires in COVID-19. TCRdb's table, derived via immunoSEQ multiplex PCR, lists solely in-frame clones and lacks some. The table lists 200,000 to 250,000 clones, 84% of them singletons. The sequencing sample was made of peripheral blood. The receptors come from a man in his fifties with acute or convalescent COVID-19.

Regarding this clone: This sample also contains other DNA sequences that code for the same CDR3. The rearrangement joins TRBV10-3 to TRBJ2-3; TRBD1 aligns across 7 bases. Trimming cost V 7 bases and J 8 bases; bases outside gene matches: 9. Germline V gene data show CDR1 as ENHRY and CDR2 as SYGVKD. The CDR3 is made up of 13 amino acids. CDR3 in amino acids: CAIIDRASATQYF. The DNA for the CDR3 is TGTGCCATCATTGACAGGGCCTCGGCTACGCAGTATTTT.

The chain carries TRBV9 and TRBJ1-2; a possible D gene is TRBD1 (5 bases). CDR1 and CDR2 (germline): SGDLS, YYNGEE. V was pared by 0 bases and J by 4 bases, with 13 bases between. The CDR3 totals 15 residues. CDR3 coding DNA: TGTGCCAGCAGCGTAGGGTACAGGACACTCTATGGCTACACCTTC. Translating it yields CASSVGYRTLYGYTF.

The V gene is TRBV10-1, the J gene TRBJ2-1; TRBD2 matches at 9 bases. The CDR3 loop spans 15 amino acids. Per germline, CDR1 WNHNN and CDR2 SYGVQD (reference sequence). The junction had 8 bases not matched to a gene; V was cut back by 4 bases and J by 7 bases. The CDR3 loop reads CASSVFVAGVNEQFF. The CDR3 DNA reads TGCGCCAGCAGTGTTTTTGTAGCGGGGGTAAATGAGCAGTTCTTC.

This clone came up a few times. The rearrangement uses TRBV4-1 and TRBJ2-7; D remains ambiguous. Trimming stripped 4 bases from V and 5 bases from J, with 6 bases between. From germline, CDR1 is MGHRA and CDR2 YSYEKL. CDR3 length equals 11 residues. The CDR3 loop reads CASSLTDEQYF. The CDR3 coding sequence is TGCGCCAGCAGCCTTACTGACGAGCAGTACTTC.

V and J are TRBV6-5 and TRBJ1-6; TRBD1 matches 9 bases. Germline loops: CDR1 MNHEY, CDR2 SVGAGI. J gave up 10 bases and V 6 bases, and 7 bases lay outside the gene matches. The CDR3 covers 14 residues. The CDR3 sequence: CASRGDRVGSPLHF. The CDR3, as DNA: TGTGCCAGCAGGGGGGACAGGGTCGGGTCACCCCTCCACTTT.

This clone occurred once. This chain connects TRBV2 to TRBJ2-7; the match to TRBD1 covers 9 bases. Germline V gives CDR1 SNHLY, CDR2 FYNNEI. Losses at the gene ends were 6 bases for V and 1 base for J; bases not matched to a gene: 4. This CDR3 has 14 amino acids. This CDR3 is CASSQTGGSYEQYF. DNA of the CDR3: TGTGCCAGCAGCCAGACAGGGGGATCCTACGAGCAGTACTTC.

This chain uses TRBV18 with TRBJ1-3, with TRBD1 as a possible D gene (5 bases). V was pared by 2 bases and J by 2 bases, with 10 bases between. Looked up from germline, CDR1 is KGHSH and CDR2 is LQKENI. This CDR3 is built from 15 residues. CDR3 nucleotide sequence: TGTGCCAGCTCACCATCCCAGGGTCCTGGAAACACCATATATTTT. Translating it yields CASSPSQGPGNTIYF.

The chain carries TRBV9 and TRBJ1-5; D ambiguous. V shed 1 base and J shed 9 bases, with 11 bases lying between them. This CDR3 is 13 amino acids long. Looked up from germline, CDR1 is SGDLS and CDR2 is YYNGEE. The DNA of the CDR3 is TGTGCCAGCAGCGTAAACAGCTTTGGGCCCCAGCATTTT. It is translated as CASSVNSFGPQHF.

This clone is a singleton in its sample. The rearrangement uses TRBV7-3 and TRBJ2-3; perhaps TRBD2 as D (6 bases). CDR3 length: 15 amino acids. Per germline, CDR1 SGHTA and CDR2 FQGTGA. V was clipped by 2 bases and J by 0 bases, with 9 bases between them. CDR3 nucleotide sequence: TGTGCCAGCAGCTTATCTAGCGCCAGCACAGATACGCAGTATTTT. Amino acid sequence: CASSLSSASTDTQYF.

The chain recombines TRBV6-1 with TRBJ2-7; possibly TRBD1 for D (6 bases). Trimming pared 3 bases from V and 3 bases from J, leaving 18 bases between. CDR1 is MNHNS, CDR2 SASEGT, per germline. There are 16 residues in the CDR3. The CDR3, as DNA: TGTGCCAGCAGTGAGCCCGACAGGCATGAACTCTACGAGCAGTACTTC. It yields the protein CASSEPDRHELYEQYF.

This rearrangement joins TRBV14 to TRBJ2-7, with TRBD2 identical over 11 bases. The CDR3 consists of 16 residues. V shed 1 base, J shed 4 bases, and the junction held 6 bases outside the gene matches. Germline loops: CDR1 SGHDN, CDR2 FVKESK. The CDR3 DNA reads TGTGCCAGCAGCCAAGTGGTGGCTAGCGGGAGGTACGAGCAGTACTTC. Translation: CASSQVVASGRYEQYF.

V and J are TRBV19 and TRBJ1-1, with 9 bases lining up with TRBD1. Trimming took 7 bases from V and 6 from J; bases not matched to a gene: 6. The CDR3 length is 13 residues. CDR1 and CDR2 (germline): LNHDA, SQIVND (reference sequence). For the CDR3, the DNA is TGTGCCAGTAACGGACAGGGGTACTCTGAAGCTTTCTTT. Protein sequence: CASNGQGYSEAFF.